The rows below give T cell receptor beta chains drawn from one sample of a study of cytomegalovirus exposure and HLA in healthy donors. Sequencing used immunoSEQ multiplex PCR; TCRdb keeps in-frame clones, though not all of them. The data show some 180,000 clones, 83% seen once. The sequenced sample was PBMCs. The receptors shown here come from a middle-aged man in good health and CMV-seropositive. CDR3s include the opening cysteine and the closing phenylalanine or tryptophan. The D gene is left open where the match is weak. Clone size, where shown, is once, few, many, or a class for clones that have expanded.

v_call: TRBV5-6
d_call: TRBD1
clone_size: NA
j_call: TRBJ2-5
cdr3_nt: TGTGCCAGCAGCAACGACAGGGATGGAGAGACCCAGTACTTC
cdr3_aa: CASSNDRDGETQYF

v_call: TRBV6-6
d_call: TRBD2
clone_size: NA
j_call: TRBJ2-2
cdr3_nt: TGTGCCAGCAGTTACGGGACTAGCGGCACCGGGGAGCTGTTTTTT
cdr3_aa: CASSYGTSGTGELFF

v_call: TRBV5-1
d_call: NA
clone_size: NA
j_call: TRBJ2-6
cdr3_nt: TGCGCCAGCAGCACCATACAGACGGGGGCCAACGTCCTGACTTTC
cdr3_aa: CASSTIQTGANVLTF

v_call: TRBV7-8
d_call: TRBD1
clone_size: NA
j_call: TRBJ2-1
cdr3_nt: TGTGCCAGCAGCCTTACTCCGGGACAGGGGCCGATTACCTCCTACAATGAGCAGTTCTTC
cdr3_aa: CASSLTPGQGPITSYNEQFF

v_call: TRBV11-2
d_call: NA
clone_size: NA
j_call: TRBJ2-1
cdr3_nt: TGTGCCAGCAGCTTCTTAACAGGGCGTACCTACAATGAGCAGTTCTTC
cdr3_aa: CASSFLTGRTYNEQFF

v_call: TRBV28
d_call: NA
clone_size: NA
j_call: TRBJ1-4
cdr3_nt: TGTGCCAGCAGTTTCCGGGGGGGTGAAAAACTGTTTTTT
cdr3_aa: CASSFRGGEKLFF

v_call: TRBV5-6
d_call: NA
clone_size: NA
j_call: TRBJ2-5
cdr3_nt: TGTGCCAGCAGCTTTGATGGACAGAGAGTAGAGACCCAGTACTTC
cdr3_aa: CASSFDGQRVETQYF

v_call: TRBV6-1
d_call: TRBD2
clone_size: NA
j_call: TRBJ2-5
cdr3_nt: TGTGCCAGCAGTGAAGACCGGCTAGCGGGACAAGAGACCCAGTACTTC
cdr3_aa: CASSEDRLAGQETQYF

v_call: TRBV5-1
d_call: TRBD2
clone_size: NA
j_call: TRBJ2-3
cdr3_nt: TGCGCCAGCAGGTTAGCCCGGGAGGGCACAGATACGCAGTATTTT
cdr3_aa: CASRLAREGTDTQYF

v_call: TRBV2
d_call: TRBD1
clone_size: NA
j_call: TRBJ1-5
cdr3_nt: TGTGCCAGCAGTGAAGACAGGGGGCGTCAGCCCCAGCATTTT
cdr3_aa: CASSEDRGRQPQHF

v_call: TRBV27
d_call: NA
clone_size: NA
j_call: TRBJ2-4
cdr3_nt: TGTGCCAGCAGTCTTCAGGACGGGAAAGAAAACATTCAGTACTTC
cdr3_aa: CASSLQDGKENIQYF

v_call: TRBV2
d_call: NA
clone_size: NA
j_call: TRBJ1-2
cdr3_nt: TGTGCCAGCAGTGACGACAGTAGCTATGGCTACACCTTC
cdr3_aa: CASSDDSSYGYTF

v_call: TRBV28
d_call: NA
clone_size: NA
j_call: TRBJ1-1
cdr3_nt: TGTGCCAGCAGGAGTACTGAAGCTTTCTTT
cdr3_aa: CASRSTEAFF

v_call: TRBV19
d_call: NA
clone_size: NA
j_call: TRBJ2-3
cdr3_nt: TGTGCCAGTAGTGTAGGAGGTTACACAGATACGCAGTATTTT
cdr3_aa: CASSVGGYTDTQYF

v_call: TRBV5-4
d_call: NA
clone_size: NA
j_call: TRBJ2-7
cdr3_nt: TGTGCCAGCAGCACGCAGGGAAACTACGAGCAGTACTTC
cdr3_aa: CASSTQGNYEQYF

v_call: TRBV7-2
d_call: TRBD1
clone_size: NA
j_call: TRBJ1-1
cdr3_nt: TGTGCCAGCAGCAAACGACAGGGGCACAACACTGAAGCTTTCTTT
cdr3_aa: CASSKRQGHNTEAFF

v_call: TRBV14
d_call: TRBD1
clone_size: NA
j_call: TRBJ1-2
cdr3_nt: TGTGCCAGCAGCCAGACCCGACAGGGGGCTGGTGGCTACACCTTC
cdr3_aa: CASSQTRQGAGGYTF

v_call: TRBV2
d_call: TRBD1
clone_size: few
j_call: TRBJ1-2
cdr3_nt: TGTGCCAGCAGTGATAGGACAGGGGGCAGCTATGGCTACACCTTC
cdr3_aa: CASSDRTGGSYGYTF

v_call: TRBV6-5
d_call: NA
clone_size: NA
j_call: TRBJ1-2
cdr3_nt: TGTGCCAGCAGTCCAACAGGGAACTATGGCTACACCTTC
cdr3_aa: CASSPTGNYGYTF

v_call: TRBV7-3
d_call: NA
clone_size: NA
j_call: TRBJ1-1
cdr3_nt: TGTGCCAGCAGCCCAATTGTCCGGGCTGAAGCTTTCTTT
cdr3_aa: CASSPIVRAEAFF

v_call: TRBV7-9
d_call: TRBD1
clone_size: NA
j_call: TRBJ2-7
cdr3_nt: TGTGCCAGCAGATCTGGACAGGGCTACGAGCAGTACTTC
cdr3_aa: CASRSGQGYEQYF

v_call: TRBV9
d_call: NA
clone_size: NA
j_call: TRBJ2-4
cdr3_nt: TGTGCCAGCAGCGTATCCGGGGTGGACAACATTCAGTACTTC
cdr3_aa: CASSVSGVDNIQYF

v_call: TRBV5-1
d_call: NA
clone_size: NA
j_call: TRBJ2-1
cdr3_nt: TGCGCCAGCAGCTCCCCCCTGAGCGGAGAGGGCTACAATGAGCAGTTCTTC
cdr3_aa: CASSSPLSGEGYNEQFF

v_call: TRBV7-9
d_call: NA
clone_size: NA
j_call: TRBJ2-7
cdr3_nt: TGTGCCAGCAGCCCCTTAGGGGACACAACCTACGAGCAGTACTTC
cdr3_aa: CASSPLGDTTYEQYF

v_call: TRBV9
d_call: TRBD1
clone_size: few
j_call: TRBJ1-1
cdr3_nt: TGTGCCAGCAGCGTAGGGGACAGGGGGTACACTGAAGCTTTCTTT
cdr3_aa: CASSVGDRGYTEAFF

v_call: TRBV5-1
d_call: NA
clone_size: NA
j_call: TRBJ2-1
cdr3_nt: TGCGCCAGCGCTAATGGCGGGGGCCTCTACAATGAGCAGTTCTTC
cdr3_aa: CASANGGGLYNEQFF

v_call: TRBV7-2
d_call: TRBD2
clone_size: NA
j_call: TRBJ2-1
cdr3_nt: TGTGCCAGCAGCTATCAAAGGCGGGAGTATGAGCAGTTCTTC
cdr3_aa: CASSYQRREYEQFF

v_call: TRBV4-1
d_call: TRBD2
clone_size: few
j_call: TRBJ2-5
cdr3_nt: TGCGCCAGCAGCCAAGTTGGCGGGAGGGCCTATCGGGAGCAGTACTTC
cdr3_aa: CASSQVGGRAYREQYF